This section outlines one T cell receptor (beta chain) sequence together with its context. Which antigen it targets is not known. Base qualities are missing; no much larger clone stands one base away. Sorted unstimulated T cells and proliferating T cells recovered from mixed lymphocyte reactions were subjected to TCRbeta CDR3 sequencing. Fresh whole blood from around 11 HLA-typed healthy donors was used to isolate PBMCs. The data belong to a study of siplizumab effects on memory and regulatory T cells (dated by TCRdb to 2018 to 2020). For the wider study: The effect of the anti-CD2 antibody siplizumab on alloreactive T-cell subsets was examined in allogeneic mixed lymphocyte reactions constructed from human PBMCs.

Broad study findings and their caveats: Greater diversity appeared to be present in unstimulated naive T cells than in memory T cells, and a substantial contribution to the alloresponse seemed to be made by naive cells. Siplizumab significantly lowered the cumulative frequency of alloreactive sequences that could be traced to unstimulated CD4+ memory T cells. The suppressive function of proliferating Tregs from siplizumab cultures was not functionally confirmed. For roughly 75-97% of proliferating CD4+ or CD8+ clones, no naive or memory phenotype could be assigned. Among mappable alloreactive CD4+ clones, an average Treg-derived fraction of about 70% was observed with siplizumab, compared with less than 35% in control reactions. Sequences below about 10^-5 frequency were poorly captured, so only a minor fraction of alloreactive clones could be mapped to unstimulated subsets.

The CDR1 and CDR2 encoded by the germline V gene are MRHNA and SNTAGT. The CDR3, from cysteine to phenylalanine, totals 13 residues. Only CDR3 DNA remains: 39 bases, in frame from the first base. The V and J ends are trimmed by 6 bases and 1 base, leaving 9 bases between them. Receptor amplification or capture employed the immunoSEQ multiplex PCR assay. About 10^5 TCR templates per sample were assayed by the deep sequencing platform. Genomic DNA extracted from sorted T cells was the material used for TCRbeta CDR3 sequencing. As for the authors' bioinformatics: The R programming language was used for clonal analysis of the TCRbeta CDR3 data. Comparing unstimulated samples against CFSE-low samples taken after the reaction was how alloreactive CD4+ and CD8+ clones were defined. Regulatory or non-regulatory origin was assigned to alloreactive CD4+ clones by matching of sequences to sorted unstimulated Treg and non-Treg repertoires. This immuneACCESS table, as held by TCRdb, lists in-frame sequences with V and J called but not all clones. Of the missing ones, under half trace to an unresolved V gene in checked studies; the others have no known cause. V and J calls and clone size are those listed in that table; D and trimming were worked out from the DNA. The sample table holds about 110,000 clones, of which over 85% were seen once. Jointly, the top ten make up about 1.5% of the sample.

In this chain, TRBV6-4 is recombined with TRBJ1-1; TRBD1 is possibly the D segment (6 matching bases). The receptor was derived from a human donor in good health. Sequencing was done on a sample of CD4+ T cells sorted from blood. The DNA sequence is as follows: TGTGCCAGCAGGACAGGACAGAACACTGAAGCTTTCTTT. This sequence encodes CASRTGQNTEAFF.